The 9 T cell receptor beta chains in this list originate from one sample, sequenced in a study of cytomegalovirus exposure and HLA in healthy donors. A multiplex PCR was run with 60 Vbeta primers and 13 Jbeta primers. TCRdb's table, derived via immunoSEQ multiplex PCR, lists solely in-frame clones and lacks some. The sample lists some 110,000 clones; over 75% were seen once. Sequencing was done on a sample of PBMCs. The receptors shown here come from a woman aged 40-49 years in good health and CMV-seropositive.

This rearrangement joins TRBV5-1 to TRBJ1-3; D remains unclear. V was pared by 3 bases and J by 8 bases, with 12 bases between. Germline V CDR1 and CDR2: SGHRS, YFSETQ. This CDR3 comprises 13 residues. CDR3 region: CASSYGGGDTIYF. The CDR3 DNA reads as TGCGCCAGCAGCTATGGCGGCGGGGACACCATATATTTT.

There are a few counts of this clone. CDR3 sequence (DNA): TGTGCCAGCAGCGTAGATCAGGCTTCTGAAGCTTTCTTT. Translated: CASSVDQASEAFF. V and J are TRBV9 and TRBJ1-1; D not resolved. With 0 bases removed from V and 6 bases from J, the gap between germline ends came to 9 bases. CDR1 and CDR2 from the germline V gene are SGDLS and YYNGEE. The CDR3 has 13 amino acids.

The chain recombines TRBV4-3 with TRBJ2-5; 8 bases line up with TRBD2. The J call may be faulty, since TRBJ2-7 better matches the DNA end. Germline assignment: CDR1 LGHNA and CDR2 YSLEER. This CDR3 has 15 amino acids. CDR3 sequence reads: CASSQDRGGFGEQYF. CDR3 nucleotide sequence: TGCGCCAGCAGCCAAGATCGCGGGGGGTTCGGCGAGCAGTACTTC.

The table lists this clone with a few counts. The CDR3 reads CASSGQGMGNQPQHF. CDR3 coding DNA: TGTGCCAGCAGTGGACAGGGGATGGGGAATCAGCCCCAGCATTTT. This chain links TRBV7-9 with TRBJ1-5, with 9 bases matching TRBD1. CDR1 SEHNR and CDR2 FQNEAQ come from the germline V gene (reference sequence). The CDR3 totals 15 residues. The V segment lost 6 bases and the J segment 4 bases; nucleotides outside the gene matches: 7.

The V and J genes are TRBV6-1 and TRBJ1-4, with 8 nucleotides matching TRBD1. The ends lost 8 bases at V and 7 bases at J; junction bases unmatched: 9. This CDR3 is 14 amino acids long. Germline V CDR1 and CDR2: MNHNS, SASEGT. CDR3 bases: TGTGCCAGCCTAGACAGGGGAGTCGGTGAAAAACTGTTTTTT. Residues: CASLDRGVGEKLFF.

The chain couples TRBV4-1 to TRBJ1-5; D remains unclear. This CDR3 is 14 amino acids long. Trimming cost V 6 bases and J 2 bases, with 11 bases left between them. Germline values: CDR1 MGHRA, CDR2 YSYEKL. CDR3 region: CASSSTRGNQPQHF. As DNA, the CDR3 is TGCGCCAGCAGTAGCACTAGGGGCAATCAGCCCCAGCATTTT.

The chain carries TRBV6-1 and TRBJ2-1, with 8 bases aligning to TRBD1. The CDR3 consists of 13 residues. Per germline, CDR1 MNHNS and CDR2 SASEGT. Unmatched junction bases numbered 5, after V lost 5 bases and J lost 8 bases. In DNA form, the CDR3 reads TGTGCCAGCAGTTCCCACAGGGGGTATGAGCAGTTCTTC. Protein product: CASSSHRGYEQFF.

In its sample, this clone was seen once. The chain couples TRBV5-4 to TRBJ2-1, with D tentatively TRBD1 (5 bases). The V and J ends lost 4 bases and 8 bases respectively, with 13 bases between them. The CDR3 loop spans 13 amino acids. Germline CDR1 and CDR2: SGHNT and YYREEE (reference sequence). The DNA for the CDR3 is TGTGCCAGCAGCAGGGGCGGCGTACATGAGCAGTTCTTC. This gives the protein CASSRGGVHEQFF. The whole variable domain, filled in from reference TRBV5-4 and TRBJ2-1, reads ETGVTQSPTHLIKTRGQQVTLRCSSQSGHNTVSWYQQALGQGPQFIFQYYREEENGRGNFPPRFSGLQFPNYSSELNVNALELDDSALYLCASSRGGVHEQFFGPGTRLTVL.

The V and J genes are TRBV5-5 and TRBJ2-7, with 9 bases aligning to TRBD1. The germline CDR1 and CDR2 sequences are SGHKS and YYEKEE (reference sequence). V lost 3 bases, J lost 6 bases, and 10 bases stayed unmatched. The CDR3 sequence is 15 residues long. CDR3 amino acids: CASSWGSGQGFEQYF. CDR3 nucleotides: TGTGCCAGCAGCTGGGGATCCGGACAGGGGTTCGAGCAGTACTTC.